This T cell receptor (beta chain) is drawn from a study of blood T cell repertoires in COVID-19. Overall study: The United States, Italy and Spain supplied acute and convalescent COVID-19 samples.

Profiling relied on immunoSEQ multiplex PCR, and the TCRdb table lists in-frame clones only, not all of them. The table lists some 80,000 clones, roughly 87% of them singletons. This clone was counted a single time. The CDR3 runs to 14 residues. CDR1 is MNHEY, CDR2 SVGAGI, per germline. V lost 6 bases to trimming and J lost 4 bases; unmatched junction nucleotides: 3. The receptor was isolated from a man older than 75 with acute or convalescent COVID-19. This chain connects TRBV6-5 to TRBJ1-6, with TRBD1 matching over 7 bases. Sequencing was performed on peripheral blood. The CDR3 nucleotides read TGTGCCAGCAGGGACAGGATATATAATTCACCCCTCCACTTT. This encodes CASRDRIYNSPLHF.